This is a list of T cell receptor beta chains from one sample in a study of blood T cell repertoires in COVID-19. Data came from immunoSEQ multiplex PCR; TCRdb stores just in-frame clones and leaves some out. Of about 200,000 clones listed, around nine tenths were seen once; the top ten hold roughly 0.69%. The sequenced sample was peripheral blood. The receptors derive from a man aged 35-49 years with acute or convalescent COVID-19. Each CDR3 is given with its conserved first and last residue. The D gene is left open where the match is weak. A clone size is listed for some rows: how often the clone was seen (once, few, many), or a class if it is expanded.

V	size	J	D	CDR3	DNA
TRBV27	-	TRBJ2-7	-	CASGKSGEQYF	TGTGCCAGCGGAAAAAGCGGGGAGCAGTACTTC
TRBV6-6	few	TRBJ2-5	TRBD2	CASRTSGTQETQYF	TGTGCCAGCAGGACTAGCGGGACCCAAGAGACCCAGTACTTC
TRBV5-5	-	TRBJ2-5	-	CASSSPPETQYF	TGTGCCAGCAGCTCCCCTCCCGAGACCCAGTACTTC
TRBV30	-	TRBJ1-2	TRBD1	CAWSPTGFSNGYTF	TGTGCCTGGAGCCCGACAGGGTTTTCCAATGGCTACACCTTC
TRBV30	-	TRBJ1-3	-	CAAGSSGNTIYF	TGTGCCGCGGGGAGCTCTGGAAACACCATATATTTT
TRBV9	-	TRBJ2-7	TRBD2	CASSVGRWTGTSQGEQYF	TGTGCCAGCAGCGTGGGCCGTTGGACCGGGACTAGTCAGGGCGAGCAGTACTTC
TRBV10-1	-	TRBJ2-7	TRBD1	CASSSRQGEDEQYF	TGCGCCAGCAGCTCCCGACAGGGGGAGGACGAGCAGTACTTC
TRBV4-1	-	TRBJ1-2	TRBD1	CASSQDQDRGLPNHGYTF	TGCGCCAGCAGCCAAGATCAGGACAGGGGGCTCCCGAACCATGGCTACACCTTC
TRBV19	-	TRBJ2-5	TRBD2	CASSDRPGLGGETQYF	TGTGCCAGTAGCGACCGACCGGGACTAGGCGGAGAGACCCAGTACTTC
TRBV5-4	-	TRBJ2-7	-	CASSLDESPSQYF	TGTGCCAGCAGCTTGGACGAGAGTCCGTCGCAGTACTTC
TRBV10-1	-	TRBJ2-7	TRBD2	CASSPPAGVEQYF	TGCGCCAGCAGTCCCCCAGCGGGGGTCGAGCAGTACTTC
TRBV7-3	once	TRBJ2-3	TRBD2	CASSRILAGGTDTQYF	TGTGCCAGCAGCCGGATACTAGCGGGAGGCACAGATACGCAGTATTTT
TRBV12-3/TRBV12-4	-	TRBJ2-7	TRBD1	CASSAQQGAEQYF	TGTGCCAGCAGCGCGCAACAGGGGGCCGAGCAGTACTTC
TRBV19	-	TRBJ2-7	-	CASSIRGGWDEQYF	TGTGCCAGTAGTATAAGGGGGGGTTGGGACGAGCAGTACTTC
TRBV5-1	once	TRBJ1-1	-	CASSLSLSLSTEAFF	TGCGCCAGCAGCCTCTCCTTGTCTCTAAGCACTGAAGCTTTCTTT
TRBV10-1	-	TRBJ1-1	-	CASSESYSVMNTEAFF	TGCGCCAGCAGTGAGTCATACAGTGTCATGAACACTGAAGCTTTCTTT
TRBV19	-	TRBJ1-2	-	CASSIGTLVYGYTF	TGTGCCAGTAGTATTGGGACTCTTGTCTATGGCTACACCTTC
TRBV30	-	TRBJ1-5	-	CAWGETEGPPQHF	TGTGCCTGGGGGGAAACGGAGGGTCCGCCCCAGCATTTT
TRBV6-2/TRBV6-3	-	TRBJ2-1	TRBD2	CASSYSKVQRGGINEQFF	TGTGCCAGCAGTTACTCGAAGGTGCAGCGGGGGGGTATCAATGAGCAGTTCTTC
TRBV7-9	few	TRBJ2-7	-	CASSVGVSNEQYF	TGTGCCAGCAGCGTTGGAGTCTCCAACGAGCAGTACTTC
TRBV24-1	-	TRBJ2-1	TRBD2	CATSDPGLAGPIYEQFF	TGTGCCACCAGTGATCCGGGACTAGCGGGGCCGATATATGAGCAGTTCTTC
TRBV4-1	once	TRBJ1-4	TRBD1	CASSQGTGQGYEKLFF	TGCGCCAGCAGCCAGGGAACCGGACAGGGGTACGAAAAACTGTTTTTT
TRBV11-2	-	TRBJ1-2	-	CASSHGGYGYTF	TGTGCCAGCAGCCACGGGGGGTATGGCTACACCTTC